The 17 T cell receptor beta chains in this list originate from one sample, sequenced in a study of shared clonotypes between healthy human individuals. The table came from immunoSEQ multiplex PCR; TCRdb's copy has only in-frame clones and leaves some out. The sample carries fewer than 600,000 clones, around 79% recorded once. Sequencing was done on a sample of PBMCs. All receptors come from a woman aged 40 to 50 in good health. Some clones in this sample may be carry-over from other donors' samples.

This clone was seen just once. The J gene is TRBJ1-2, the V gene TRBV19; 7 bases map to TRBD1. Germline V gene lookup returns CDR1 LNHDA and CDR2 SQIVND (reference sequence). J was trimmed by 8 bases and V by 4 bases; bases with no gene match: 13. This CDR3 comprises 15 residues. The CDR3 nucleotides read TGTGCCAGTAGTACCTCGGGGATAGGGGGCGGCGGCTACACCTTC. Its translation is CASSTSGIGGGGYTF.

The chain couples TRBV5-1 to TRBJ1-5, with TRBD1 as a possible D gene (5 bases). In germline, CDR1 is SGHRS, CDR2 YFSETQ. The CDR3 runs 14 residues. Trimming shortened V by 5 bases and J by 5 bases, and 14 bases separated the two germline ends. The DNA for the CDR3 is TGCGCCAGCAGTTCCGGGACCCTTGATCAGCCCCAGCATTTT. Translating it yields CASSSGTLDQPQHF.

The chain joins TRBV4-2 to TRBJ2-3; D not resolved. V was pared by 1 base and J by 6 bases, with 8 bases between. Germline values: CDR1 LGHNA, CDR2 YNFKEQ. The CDR3 covers 13 residues. The DNA of the CDR3 is TGTGCCAGCAGCCAAGGTCTGGGCGATACGCAGTATTTT. Translated: CASSQGLGDTQYF.

The rearrangement uses TRBV14 and TRBJ1-4; tentative D call: TRBD1 (5 bases). Trimming shortened V by 4 bases and J by 5 bases, and 8 bases separated the two germline ends. The germline V gene encodes CDR1 SGHDN and CDR2 FVKESK. The length of the CDR3 is 13 residues. CDR3 region: CASSRDGNEKLFF. CDR3 sequence (DNA): TGTGCCAGCAGCCGGGACGGAAATGAAAAACTGTTTTTT.

This clone appeared once. This chain uses TRBV9 with TRBJ1-1; the D gene is possibly TRBD1 (6 bases). Trimming took 2 bases from V and 7 from J, leaving 12 bases between them. Germline V gene data show CDR1 as SGDLS and CDR2 as YYNGEE. The CDR3 totals 13 residues. As DNA, the CDR3 is TGTGCCAGCAGCGTGACAGGAGAAGGTGAAGCTTTCTTT. It encodes CASSVTGEGEAFF.

The chain recombines TRBV5-6 with TRBJ2-1; 7 bases map to TRBD2. The CDR3 extends over 18 amino acids. The germline V gene encodes CDR1 SGHDT and CDR2 YYEEEE. V lost 0 bases and J lost 3; bases outside the gene matches: 12. In nucleotides, the CDR3 is TGTGCCAGCAGCTTGGTAGGTTTTAGCGGGCTGTTCTACAATGAGCAGTTCTTC. Amino acids: CASSLVGFSGLFYNEQFF.

The V call is TRBV29-1, the J call TRBJ1-1; D not certain. Germline V CDR1 and CDR2: SQVTM, ANQGSEA. Trimming took 5 bases from V and 2 from J, leaving 15 bases between them. The CDR3 has 14 residues. As DNA, the CDR3 is TGCAGCGTTCAGGTTATCGGAGTAAACACTGAAGCTTTCTTT. Amino acids: CSVQVIGVNTEAFF. The full variable domain, with the rest looked up from reference TRBV29-1 and TRBJ1-1, is SAVISQKPSRDICQRGTSLTIQCQVDSQVTMMFWYRQQPGQSLTLIATANQGSEATYESGFVIDKFPISRPNLTFSTLTVSNMSPEDSSIYLCSVQVIGVNTEAFFGQGTRLTVV.

This clone was detected once. This could be a read error, since a much larger clone is one nucleotide away. V usage is TRBV28 and J usage is TRBJ2-7; 13 positions agree with TRBD2. This CDR3 spans 15 amino acids. CDR1 is MDHEN, CDR2 SYDVKM, per germline. The junction had 4 bases not matched to a gene; V was cut back by 6 bases and J by 2 bases. The CDR3 DNA reads as TGTGCCAGCAGCCCACTAGCGGGAGGGCCCTACGAGCAGTACTTC. It encodes CASSPLAGGPYEQYF.

This chain connects TRBV30 to TRBJ2-1; 7 bases align to TRBD1. Germline assignment: CDR1 GTSNPN and CDR2 SVGIG (reference sequence). V was pared by 0 bases and J by 4 bases, with 9 bases of the junction left unmatched. The CDR3 totals 16 residues. In DNA form, the CDR3 reads TGTGCCTGGAGTGTAAAACGGCCAGGGGGTTACAATGAGCAGTTCTTC. It codes for CAWSVKRPGGYNEQFF.

The genes are TRBV14 and TRBJ2-7; tentatively, D is TRBD1 (5 bases). The CDR3 contains 16 residues. V gave up 2 bases and J gave up 9 bases, with 23 bases separating them. Germline-derived CDR1 and CDR2 are SGHDN and FVKESK. In nucleotides, the CDR3 is TGTGCCAGCAGCCAAACCCCTGGGGCTACGAGCCCCAGGCAGTACTTC. It is translated as CASSQTPGATSPRQYF.

In this sample, this clone turned up a few times. The chain is built from TRBV7-3 and TRBJ2-2; TRBD1 matches 8 bases. Germline V gene lookup returns CDR1 SGHTA and CDR2 FQGTGA. The CDR3 totals 15 residues. V shed 5 bases, J shed 2 bases, and the junction held 4 bases outside the gene matches. This CDR3 reads CASSPGQGNTGELFF. CDR3 sequence (DNA): TGTGCCAGCAGCCCCGGACAGGGAAACACCGGGGAGCTGTTTTTT.

This sequence joins TRBV5-1 and TRBJ2-1; D is perhaps TRBD2 (6 bases). The CDR3 is made up of 13 amino acids. V dropped 2 bases and J dropped 9 bases, with 12 bases sitting between them. In germline, CDR1 is SGHRS, CDR2 YFSETQ. CDR3 bases: TGCGCCAGCAGCTTCAGCGGGTTGGCTGAGCAGTTCTTC. Translating it yields CASSFSGLAEQFF.

This chain uses TRBV6-6 with TRBJ1-5; D is unresolved. Trimming removed 0 bases at V and 3 bases at J, with 9 bases between. Germline lookup yields CDR1 MNHNY and CDR2 SVGAGI (reference sequence). The length of the CDR3 is 15 residues. The CDR3 reads CASSYSWEANQPQHF. For the CDR3, the DNA is TGTGCCAGCAGTTACTCTTGGGAAGCCAATCAGCCCCAGCATTTT.

The chain joins TRBV19 to TRBJ1-2; 7 positions agree with TRBD1. The CDR3 has 14 amino acids. Germline V gene lookup returns CDR1 LNHDA and CDR2 SQIVND (reference sequence). The trim removed 5 bases at V and 4 bases at J, leaving 7 bases unmatched. The CDR3 loop reads CASSFLTGPYGYTF. DNA of the CDR3: TGTGCCAGTAGTTTCCTGACAGGGCCCTATGGCTACACCTTC.

This clone was recorded at least ten times. The chain uses TRBV4-3 and TRBJ2-3, with no clear D. With 0 bases removed from V and 8 bases from J, the gap between germline ends came to 12 bases. Germline V gene sequence: CDR1 LGHNA, CDR2 YSLEER. This CDR3 has 14 amino acids. CDR3 DNA: TGCGCCAGCAGCCAAGATAGCAGCCGGGCTACGCAGTATTTT. Its translation is CASSQDSSRATQYF.

This clone was detected a few times. CDR3 amino acids: CASSPPTGHKDTEAFF. The DNA of the CDR3 is TGTGCCAGCAGTCCCCCGACAGGGCATAAGGACACTGAAGCTTTCTTT. The rearrangement links TRBV6-6 to TRBJ1-1; 7 nucleotides align to TRBD1. The CDR3 contains 16 residues. Looked up from germline, CDR1 is MNHNY and CDR2 is SVGAGI (reference sequence). V lost 5 bases and J lost 3; bases outside the gene matches: 12.

This CDR3 is CASSLDPGKGEQYF. The CDR3 coding sequence is TGTGCCAGCAGCTTAGATCCCGGGAAGGGCGAGCAGTACTTC. V usage is TRBV7-2 and J usage is TRBJ2-7; possibly TRBD2 for D (5 bases). The CDR3 has 14 residues. CDR1 is SGHTA and CDR2 is FQGNSA in the germline V gene. Trimming stripped 1 base from V and 6 bases from J, with 13 bases between.